This T cell receptor (beta chain) was profiled in a study of TIL therapy for anti-PD-1-resistant metastatic lung cancer. Study-wide background: Median tumor PD-L1 proportion score was 5% to 7%.

Study-level points and caveats: The cohort had more treatment-naive, never-smoker and oncogene-addicted patients than typical.

The immunoSEQ assay was v3. Each library reached some 2.1 million read pairs, or about 5-6.5 million at deep level. Profiled with immunoSEQ multiplex PCR; TCRdb holds only in-frame clones, not every one. This table has some 60,000 clones, 69% appearing once. CDR1 MGHDK and CDR2 SYGVNS come from the germline V gene. The CDR3 has 13 amino acids. V was pared by 4 bases and J by 12 bases, with 11 bases of the junction left unmatched. This clone has a single count. Its antigen is not identified. The time point is: pre-treatment sample, taken before nivolumab and TIL therapy. This sample comprised blood, obtained at baseline. This TCR was recovered from a person between 30 and 79 years old with non-small cell lung cancer. The rearrangement links TRBV25-1 to TRBJ1-1, with TRBD1 identical over 7 bases. The CDR3 region is CASSGQGFGVTFF. CDR3 coding DNA: TGTGCCAGCAGTGGACAGGGATTTGGTGTAACTTTCTTT.